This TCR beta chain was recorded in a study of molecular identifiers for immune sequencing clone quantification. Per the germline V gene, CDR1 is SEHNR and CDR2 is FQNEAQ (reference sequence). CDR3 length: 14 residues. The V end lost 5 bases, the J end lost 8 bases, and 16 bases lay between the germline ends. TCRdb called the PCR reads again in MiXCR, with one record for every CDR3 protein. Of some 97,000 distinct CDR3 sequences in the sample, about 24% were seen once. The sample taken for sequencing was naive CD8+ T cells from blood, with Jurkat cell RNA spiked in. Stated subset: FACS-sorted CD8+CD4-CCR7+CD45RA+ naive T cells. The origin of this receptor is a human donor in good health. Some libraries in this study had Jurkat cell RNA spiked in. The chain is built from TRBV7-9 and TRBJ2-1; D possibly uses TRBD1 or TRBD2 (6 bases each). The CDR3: CASSPGGGIYEQFF. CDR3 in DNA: TGTGCCAGCAGCCCCGGGGGCGGGATATATGAGCAGTTCTTC.